The T cell receptor (beta chain) under discussion was sequenced for a study of blood T cell repertoires in COVID-19. Clones were sequenced by immunoSEQ multiplex PCR, and TCRdb holds only the in-frame ones, with some missing. The table lists 150,000 to 180,000 clones, around 78% of them singletons. Only a few counts were recorded for this clone. The CDR3 is 17 residues long. The receptor was derived from a man older than 75 with acute or convalescent COVID-19. The sequencing sample was made of peripheral blood. This chain joins TRBV12-2 and TRBJ2-3; the table's D gene call, TRBD2, was not cross checked with the DNA. TRBV12-2 is a recognized pseudogene. The CDR3 loop is CASRLRARAASTDTQYF. DNA for the CDR3: TGTGCAAGTCGCTTACGAGCGAGGGCAGCTAGCACAGATACGCAGTATTTT.